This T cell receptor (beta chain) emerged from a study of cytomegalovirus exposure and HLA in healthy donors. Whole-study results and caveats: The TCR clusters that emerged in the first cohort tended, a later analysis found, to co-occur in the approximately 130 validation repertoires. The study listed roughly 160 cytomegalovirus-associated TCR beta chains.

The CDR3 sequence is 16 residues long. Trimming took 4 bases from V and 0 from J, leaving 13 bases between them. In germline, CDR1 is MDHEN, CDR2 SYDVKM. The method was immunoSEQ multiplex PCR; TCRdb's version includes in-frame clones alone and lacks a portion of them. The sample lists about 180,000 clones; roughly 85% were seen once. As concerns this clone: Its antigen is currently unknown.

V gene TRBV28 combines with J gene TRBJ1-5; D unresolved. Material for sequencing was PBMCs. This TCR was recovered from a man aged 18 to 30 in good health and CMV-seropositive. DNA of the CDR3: TGTGCCAGCAGTTCCGCAGGATTAGATAGCAATCAGCCCCAGCATTTT. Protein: CASSSAGLDSNQPQHF.